This TCR beta chain comes out of a study of blood T cell repertoires in COVID-19 (dated by TCRdb to the early 2020s). Context from the whole study: The collaborator samples originated in the United States, Italy and Spain and spanned the acute and convalescent phases of COVID-19. Deeply sampled blood TCRbeta repertoires from subjects exposed to, actively infected with, or recovered from COVID-19 were included in the dataset. The material from the prospective study consisted of cDNA or gDNA derived from T cells, B-cell-depleted T cells, or PBMCs. Nearly every sample came with metadata listing a de-identified subject ID, COVID-19 status, age in years and sex. Where available, HLA class I and class II types were obtained from metadata supplied by the sample provider rather than from assay-based typing. The repertoires were made available in a free public database intended to serve as a resource for research on the immune response to SARS-CoV-2. Samples were obtained from the ongoing ImmuneRACE study (first 160 participants) and from roughly 1,300 subjects provided by 6 global collaborators. The paper's findings and limits, for the study overall: The quantity of clinical and demographic metadata differed by source and by participant and was supplied without curation.

The collaborating institutions used their own protocols to collect whole blood in K2EDTA tubes. For TCRbeta analysis, collaborators shipped samples as frozen whole blood, isolated PBMCs, or DNA extracted from either of those sample types. TCRbeta CDR3 regions were amplified from genomic DNA using the immunoSEQ Assay, a bias-controlled multiplex PCR. In the paper's pipeline: The number of nucleated cells in each sample was estimated from the amplification of reference gene primers within the assay. To quantify the absolute abundance of each unique TCRbeta CDR3 rearrangement, sequence reads were collapsed and filtered. For each sample, productive Simpson clonality was calculated by taking the square root of Simpson's diversity index across productive rearrangements. TCRdb limited this immuneACCESS table to in-frame rearrangements with V and J called. A share of clones is missing; checked studies link under half to unresolved V genes, and the rest is unexplained. V and J calls and clone size follow that table, whereas D and trimming were derived from the DNA. Across this sample there are about 51,000 clones, with less than 95% seen only once. The ten most abundant clones make up 2.5% to 3.5% of the sample.

As for this clone: No cognate antigen has been identified for it. Within one base of it there is no much larger clone, and no base qualities were kept.

For CDR1 and CDR2, the germline V gene lists MNHEY and SVGEGT. The V end gives up 2 bases and the J end 3 bases, leaving 4 bases in the junction not matched to a gene. The cysteine opens and the phenylalanine closes a CDR3 of 16 amino acids. Just the 48-base CDR3 DNA is kept, in frame starting at base 1. The clonotype originates from a man in his fifties with acute or convalescent COVID-19. Sequencing was carried out using peripheral blood. The rearrangement joined TRBV6-2 or TRBV6-3 to TRBJ2-1, with 10 bases matching TRBD2. The CDR3 amino acid sequence is: CASSYQRGGFYNEQFF. The nucleotide sequence is given as TGTGCCAGCAGTTACCAGCGGGGGGGCTTCTACAATGAGCAGTTCTTC.